Listed below are T cell receptor beta chains from one sample, sequenced in a study of breast tumors, draining lymph nodes, adjacent tissues. TCRdb called the multiplex PCR reads again in MiXCR, with one record for every CDR3 protein. The sample comprises over 35,000 distinct CDR3 sequences, 30% to 45% of which are singletons, and approximately 10% rests with the top ten. Sequencing was carried out using breast tumor tissue. The receptors originated from a female donor with breast cancer. Some clones in this sample may be carry-over from other donors' samples. Each CDR3 is given with its conserved first and last residue.

V gene: TRBV28
CDR3 protein: CASSLYRGAVEEQYF

V gene: TRBV29-1
CDR3 protein: CSVLGMGSYNEQFF

V gene: TRBV7-9
CDR3 protein: CASSFGDTGLQTQYF

V gene: TRBV20-1
CDR3 protein: CSARYRDYGYTF

V gene: TRBV9
CDR3 protein: CASSVVPSGTQFF

V gene: TRBV12-3/TRBV12-4
CDR3 protein: CASSLLAGAYNEQLF

V gene: TRBV11-2
CDR3 protein: CASATVDTQYF

V gene: TRBV5-1
CDR3 protein: CASSLVQGADFFVKTQYF

V gene: TRBV20-1
CDR3 protein: CSARDIRLAGVGTDTQYF

V gene: TRBV11-2
CDR3 protein: CASSFTQETQYF

V gene: TRBV6-2/TRBV6-3
CDR3 protein: CASRPRLAGPQETQYF

V gene: TRBV13
CDR3 protein: CASSLLGLADKETQYF

V gene: TRBV19
CDR3 protein: CASSSQGQVTNYGYTF

V gene: TRBV20-1
CDR3 protein: CSARTGTGREKLFF

V gene: TRBV9
CDR3 protein: CASSRGGLAGVLEQFF

V gene: TRBV2
CDR3 protein: CASSLSRNRDTQYF

V gene: TRBV7-6
CDR3 protein: CASSLLQGGEQYF